What follows are 10 T cell receptor beta chains derived from one specimen sequenced in a study of response to subunit inactivated influenza vaccine. A single record per CDR3 protein comes from TCRdb applying MiXCR to the RT-PCR reads. This table holds about 500,000 distinct CDR3 sequences, approximately 12% found once. The starting material was PBMCs from blood, obtained roughly 48 days after vaccination. All receptors derive from a man aged 45 to 65 who received an inactivated influenza vaccine.

J is TRBJ2-7 and V is TRBV29-1, with TRBD2 matching 7 bases. Germline V gene data show CDR1 as SQVTM and CDR2 as ANQGSEA. Trimming cost V 7 bases and J 2 bases; bases outside gene matches: 8. This CDR3 contains 13 residues. CDR3 loop: CSGGGRLAYEQYF. The CDR3 nucleotides read TGCAGCGGGGGGGGACGGTTAGCCTACGAGCAGTACTTC.

V and J are TRBV6-2 or TRBV6-3 and TRBJ1-1; TRBD1 matches 7 bases. The CDR3 has 15 amino acids. J gave up 0 bases and V 3 bases, and 4 bases lay outside the gene matches. Germline V gene lookup returns CDR1 MNHEY and CDR2 SVGEGT. CDR3 sequence: CASSYTGTVNTEAFF. In DNA form, the CDR3 reads TGTGCCAGCAGTTATACCGGGACAGTGAACACTGAAGCTTTCTTT.

Only a few counts were recorded for this clonotype. The gene calls are TRBV6-1 and TRBJ1-4; D is possibly TRBD1 (5 bases). V was trimmed by 6 bases and J by 2 bases, leaving 10 bases between them. There are 14 residues in the CDR3. Germline V gives CDR1 MNHNS, CDR2 SASEGT. This chain's CDR3 is CASRPDSTNEKLFF. CDR3 in DNA: TGTGCCAGCAGACCCGACAGCACTAATGAAAAACTGTTTTTT.

The V call is TRBV15, the J call TRBJ2-7; tentative D call: TRBD2 (6 bases). This CDR3 spans 12 amino acids. V was clipped by 3 bases and J by 7 bases, with 10 bases between them. Per germline, CDR1 LNHNV and CDR2 YYDKDF (reference sequence). CDR3 sequence: CATSSLAGEQYF. CDR3 in DNA: TGTGCCACCAGCAGCCTCGCGGGGGAGCAGTACTTC.

The sample holds a few counts of this clonotype. The rearrangement links TRBV20-1 to TRBJ2-3; D is unresolved. Trimming stripped 3 bases from V and 3 bases from J, with 13 bases between. This CDR3 has 14 residues. Germline loops: CDR1 DFQATT, CDR2 SNEGSKA (reference sequence). CDR3 nucleotide sequence: TGCAGTGCTAGCTATCCGCAATTGACAGATACGCAGTATTTT. Amino acid sequence: CSASYPQLTDTQYF.

The sample holds a few counts of this clonotype. This sequence joins TRBV27 and TRBJ2-7, with 7 bases fitting TRBD1. The CDR3 has 17 amino acids. Germline values: CDR1 MNHEY, CDR2 SMNVEV (reference sequence). With V trimmed by 2 bases and J by 6 bases, 16 bases remained unmatched. The CDR3: CASSLDGDTGARSEQYF. CDR3 in DNA: TGTGCCAGCAGTTTAGACGGGGACACAGGGGCGCGGAGCGAGCAGTACTTC.

This clonotype was counted only a few times. The gene calls are TRBV6-2 or TRBV6-3 and TRBJ2-2, with 7 bases matching TRBD2. CDR3 length: 12 amino acids. V was clipped by 8 bases and J by 10 bases; unmatched bases: 7. Per the germline V gene, CDR1 is MNHEY and CDR2 is SVGEGT. The CDR3 sequence is CASGEGMAELFF. DNA of the CDR3: TGTGCCAGCGGGGAGGGGATGGCGGAGCTGTTTTTT.

There are a few counts of this clonotype. The rearrangement uses TRBV7-2 and TRBJ2-2; D call uncertain. This CDR3 has 12 residues. Trimming shortened V by 2 bases and J by 14 bases, and 12 bases separated the two germline ends. CDR1 is SGHTA, CDR2 FQGNSA, per germline. CDR3 in amino acids: CASSLNQLSLFF. In DNA, the CDR3 is TGTGCCAGCAGCTTAAACCAGCTGAGTCTGTTTTTT.

This clonotype was picked up a small number of times. This chain joins TRBV24-1 and TRBJ2-1; maybe TRBD1 (5 bases). CDR1 and CDR2 from the germline V gene are KGHDR and SFDVKD. CDR3 length: 14 residues. Trimming shortened V by 3 bases and J by 5 bases, and 10 bases separated the two germline ends. The CDR3 sequence: CATSDVDRNNEQFF. The CDR3 bases are TGTGCCACCAGTGATGTCGACAGAAACAATGAGCAGTTCTTC.

This clonotype was observed a few times. V and J are TRBV6-4 and TRBJ2-4; 10 nucleotides align to TRBD2. The CDR3 loop spans 21 amino acids. V dropped 6 bases and J dropped 0; count of bases not matched to a gene: 20. Germline-derived CDR1 and CDR2 are MRHNA and SNTAGT. CDR3 region: CASSRDPGLADQKLAKNIQYF. The CDR3 coding sequence is TGTGCCAGCAGCCGTGATCCTGGACTAGCGGATCAAAAGCTAGCCAAAAACATTCAGTACTTC.